This T cell receptor (beta chain) is drawn from a study of blood T cells in healthy people across ages. Study-wide background: Template switching caught about one barcoded beta molecule for each two T cells.

Germline V CDR1 and CDR2: KGHSH, LQKENI. CDR3 length equals 17 residues. Trimming at V came to 4 bases and at J to 0 bases, leaving 6 bases not matched to a gene. A second roughly 6 to 11 cycle PCR used barcoded and J-beta primers. TCRdb independently ran MiXCR on the 5' RACE reads; one entry per CDR3 protein. The table includes more than 1 million distinct CDR3 sequences, less than 50% detected once. For this clonotype: As yet, its antigen is unknown.

The study's findings and limits: It was not possible, with unsorted PBMCs, to conclusively compare naive and antigen-experienced cells.

The sequence was collected from a woman aged 55-70 years in good health. The sample comprised blood. The chain recombines TRBV18 with TRBJ2-6; 7 nucleotides align to TRBD1. The CDR3 spells CASSLDRAASGANVLTF. For the CDR3, the DNA is TGTGCCAGCTCACTTGACAGGGCCGCCTCTGGGGCCAACGTCCTGACTTTC.